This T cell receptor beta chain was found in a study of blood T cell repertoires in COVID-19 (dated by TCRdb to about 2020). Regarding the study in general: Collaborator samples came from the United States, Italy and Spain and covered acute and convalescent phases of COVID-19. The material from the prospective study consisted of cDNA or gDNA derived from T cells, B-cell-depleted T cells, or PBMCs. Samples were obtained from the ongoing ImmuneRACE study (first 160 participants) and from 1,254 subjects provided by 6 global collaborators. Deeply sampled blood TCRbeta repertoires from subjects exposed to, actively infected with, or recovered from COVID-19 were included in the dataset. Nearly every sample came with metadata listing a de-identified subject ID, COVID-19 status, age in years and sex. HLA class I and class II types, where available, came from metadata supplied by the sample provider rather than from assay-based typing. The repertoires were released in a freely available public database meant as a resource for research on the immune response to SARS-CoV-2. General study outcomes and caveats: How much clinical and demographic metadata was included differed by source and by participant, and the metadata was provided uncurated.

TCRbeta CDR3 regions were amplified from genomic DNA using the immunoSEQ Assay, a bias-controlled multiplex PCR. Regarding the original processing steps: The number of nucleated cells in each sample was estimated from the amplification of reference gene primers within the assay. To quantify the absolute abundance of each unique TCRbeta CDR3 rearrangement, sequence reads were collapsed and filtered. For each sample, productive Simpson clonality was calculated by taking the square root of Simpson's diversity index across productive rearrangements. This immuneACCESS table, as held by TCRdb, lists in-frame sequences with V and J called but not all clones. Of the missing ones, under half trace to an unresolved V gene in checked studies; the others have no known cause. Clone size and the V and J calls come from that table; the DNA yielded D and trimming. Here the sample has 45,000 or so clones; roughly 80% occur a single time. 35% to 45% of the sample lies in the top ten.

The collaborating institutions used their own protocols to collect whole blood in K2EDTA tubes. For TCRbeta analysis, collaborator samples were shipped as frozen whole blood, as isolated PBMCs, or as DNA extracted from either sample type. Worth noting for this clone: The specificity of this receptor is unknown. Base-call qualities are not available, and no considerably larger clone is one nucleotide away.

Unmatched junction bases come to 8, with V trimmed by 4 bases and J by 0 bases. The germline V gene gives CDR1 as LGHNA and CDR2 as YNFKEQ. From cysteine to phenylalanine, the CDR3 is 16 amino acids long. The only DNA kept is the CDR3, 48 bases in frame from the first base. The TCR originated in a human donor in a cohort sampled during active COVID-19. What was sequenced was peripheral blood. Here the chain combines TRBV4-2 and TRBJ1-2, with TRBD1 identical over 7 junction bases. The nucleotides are TGTGCCAGCAGCCCTAACGCGGGACAGACTAACTATGGCTACACCTTC. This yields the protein CASSPNAGQTNYGYTF.